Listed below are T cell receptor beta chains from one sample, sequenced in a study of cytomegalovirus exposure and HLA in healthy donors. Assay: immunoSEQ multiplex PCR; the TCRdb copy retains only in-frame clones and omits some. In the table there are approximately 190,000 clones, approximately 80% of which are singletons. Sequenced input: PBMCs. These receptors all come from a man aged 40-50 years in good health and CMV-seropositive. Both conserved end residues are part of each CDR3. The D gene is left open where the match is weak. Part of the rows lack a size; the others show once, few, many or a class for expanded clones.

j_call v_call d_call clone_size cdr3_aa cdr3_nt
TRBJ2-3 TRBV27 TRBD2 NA CASSFRTRSTDTQYF TGTGCCAGCAGTTTCCGGACTAGATCCACAGATACGCAGTATTTT
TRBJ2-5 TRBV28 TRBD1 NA CASSLGGQGLGSQYF TGTGCCAGCAGTTTAGGGGGACAGGGGTTGGGGTCCCAGTACTTC
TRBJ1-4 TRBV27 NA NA CASGLDSYGEKLFF TGTGCCAGCGGCTTAGACAGCTACGGTGAAAAACTGTTTTTT
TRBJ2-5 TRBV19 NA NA CASSISGAGETQYF TGTGCCAGTAGTATCTCTGGGGCTGGAGAGACCCAGTACTTC
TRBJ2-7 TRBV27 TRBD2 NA CASRGGGSAYEQYF TGTGCCAGCCGGGGGGGCGGGAGTGCGTACGAGCAGTACTTC
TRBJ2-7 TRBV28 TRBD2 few CASSQDIGEGEQYF TGTGCCAGCAGCCAAGATATAGGGGAGGGCGAGCAGTACTTC
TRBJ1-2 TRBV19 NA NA CASSIAFRSNIYGYTF TGTGCCAGTAGTATAGCATTCCGAAGCAATATCTATGGCTACACCTTC
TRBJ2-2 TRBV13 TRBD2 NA CASSLSTGLEQNTGELFF TGTGCCAGCAGCTTATCTACGGGACTAGAACAGAACACCGGGGAGCTGTTTTTT
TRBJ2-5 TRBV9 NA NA CASGLGQPAQETQYF TGTGCCAGCGGCTTGGGGCAGCCAGCCCAAGAGACCCAGTACTTC
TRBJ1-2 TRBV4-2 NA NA CASSQSDSNYGYTF TGTGCCAGCAGCCAATCGGACAGCAACTATGGCTACACCTTC
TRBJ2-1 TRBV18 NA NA CASSRYGDYYNEQFF TGTGCCAGCTCACGCTATGGAGACTATTACAATGAGCAGTTCTTC
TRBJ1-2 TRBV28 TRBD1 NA CASSPRDRTLYGYTF TGTGCCAGCAGCCCCCGGGACAGGACCCTCTATGGCTACACCTTC
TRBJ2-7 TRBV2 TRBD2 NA CASSEVPGTRAHEQYF TGTGCCAGCAGTGAAGTCCCCGGGACTAGGGCCCACGAGCAGTACTTC
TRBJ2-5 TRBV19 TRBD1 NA CATATGEETQYF TGTGCCACCGCGACAGGGGAGGAGACCCAGTACTTC
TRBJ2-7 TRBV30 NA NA CAWSVRRDSYEQYF TGTGCCTGGAGTGTAAGGCGGGACTCCTACGAGCAGTACTTC
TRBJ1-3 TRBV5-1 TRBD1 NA CASSSGQAGNTIYF TGCGCCAGCAGCTCCGGACAGGCTGGAAACACCATATATTTT
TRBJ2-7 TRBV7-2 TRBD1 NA CASSFRDRARIEQYF TGTGCCAGCAGCTTCCGGGACAGGGCCCGTATAGAGCAGTACTTC
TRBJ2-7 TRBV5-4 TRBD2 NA CASSFTSGRAQYEQYF TGTGCCAGCAGCTTTACTAGCGGGAGGGCCCAATACGAGCAGTACTTC
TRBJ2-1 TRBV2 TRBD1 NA CASSARTGRTGGEQFF TGTGCCAGCAGTGCCCGGACAGGGAGGACGGGTGGTGAGCAGTTCTTC
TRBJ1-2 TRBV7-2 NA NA CASSLDPRGYGYTF TGTGCCAGCAGCTTAGACCCCCGGGGTTATGGCTACACCTTC